These T cell receptor beta chains were read from a single sample in a study of cytomegalovirus exposure and HLA in healthy donors. Measured with immunoSEQ multiplex PCR; TCRdb has only the in-frame clones, and not every one. The sample contains roughly 150,000 clones, more than 75% of which appear only once. The sample comprised PBMCs. These receptors came from a man aged 25-40 years in good health and CMV-seropositive. Each CDR3 is given with its conserved first and last residue. D genes are given only for firm matches. The listing skips clone size in some rows; elsewhere it reads once, few, many or a size class.

clone_size,j_call,cdr3_length,v_call,d_call,cdr3_aa,cdr3_nt
few,TRBJ2-1,16,TRBV7-9,TRBD2,CASSSSRLAGGREQFF,TGTGCCAGCAGCTCATCTCGACTAGCGGGAGGGCGTGAGCAGTTCTTC
NA,TRBJ1-1,17,TRBV11-2,NA,CASSFWVRAHSDTEAFF,TGTGCCAGCAGCTTCTGGGTGAGGGCCCACTCGGACACTGAAGCTTTCTTT
NA,TRBJ1-1,16,TRBV7-2,TRBD1,CASSTRGGQGLTEAFF,TGTGCCAGCAGCACCCGGGGGGGACAGGGTTTAACTGAAGCTTTCTTT
NA,TRBJ2-1,18,TRBV9,TRBD2,CASSVSLGTSGSYNEQFF,TGTGCCAGCAGCGTATCTCTGGGGACTAGCGGATCCTACAATGAGCAGTTCTTC
NA,TRBJ2-5,16,TRBV19,TRBD1,CASSIIRDRGQETQYF,TGTGCCAGTAGTATAATACGGGACAGGGGCCAAGAGACCCAGTACTTC
NA,TRBJ2-1,16,TRBV18,TRBD2,CASSPPGLAGSHEQFF,TGTGCCAGCTCACCGCCGGGACTAGCGGGATCTCATGAGCAGTTCTTC
NA,TRBJ2-1,17,TRBV9,TRBD2,CASSPRTSGSFYNEQFF,TGTGCCAGCAGCCCTAGGACTAGCGGGAGTTTTTACAATGAGCAGTTCTTC
few,TRBJ1-1,13,TRBV5-1,NA,CASRSGYGTEAFF,TGCGCCAGCAGGAGCGGGTATGGCACTGAAGCTTTCTTT
few,TRBJ1-1,16,TRBV4-1,NA,CASSQNPGPTNTEAFF,TGCGCCAGCAGCCAAAACCCAGGGCCCACGAACACTGAAGCTTTCTTT
NA,TRBJ2-7,14,TRBV27,TRBD1,CASSRRDRGPEQYF,TGTGCCAGCAGTCGTCGGGACAGGGGGCCCGAGCAGTACTTC
NA,TRBJ2-3,16,TRBV5-1,TRBD2,CASSLGGTSQTDTQYF,TGCGCCAGCAGCTTGGGTGGGACTAGCCAAACCGATACGCAGTATTTT
NA,TRBJ2-1,15,TRBV7-9,NA,CASSPPGLMGGEQFF,TGTGCCAGCAGCCCCCCAGGTCTAATGGGGGGTGAGCAGTTCTTC
NA,TRBJ2-5,13,TRBV9,TRBD1,CASRQDRVETQYF,TGTGCCAGCAGACAGGACAGGGTGGAGACCCAGTACTTC
NA,TRBJ2-7,14,TRBV6-5,TRBD1,CASSSGQVSYEQYF,TGTGCCAGCAGTTCCGGACAGGTCTCCTACGAGCAGTACTTC
few,TRBJ1-1,17,TRBV19,NA,CASSIPGRRFVHTEAFF,TGTGCCAGTAGTATTCCAGGCCGCCGGTTCGTGCACACTGAAGCTTTCTTT
NA,TRBJ2-7,13,TRBV5-1,NA,CASSSSGTHEQYF,TGCGCCAGCAGCTCATCCGGGACTCACGAGCAGTACTTC
NA,TRBJ2-3,13,TRBV14,NA,CASSRSYTDTQYF,TGTGCCAGCAGTCGGAGCTACACAGATACGCAGTATTTT
NA,TRBJ2-2,15,TRBV5-1,TRBD2,CASTATSGATGELFF,TGCGCCAGCACCGCGACTAGCGGGGCCACCGGGGAGCTGTTTTTT
few,TRBJ2-1,13,TRBV7-9,NA,CASSNPGFNEQFF,TGTGCCAGCAGCAATCCGGGGTTCAATGAGCAGTTCTTC
NA,TRBJ2-1,16,TRBV4-3,TRBD1,CASSQLTGGVYNEQFF,TGCGCCAGCAGCCAGTTGACAGGGGGCGTCTACAATGAGCAGTTCTTC
NA,TRBJ2-1,13,TRBV7-9,NA,CASSLAIREEQFF,TGTGCCAGCAGCTTAGCTATCCGGGAGGAGCAGTTCTTC
NA,TRBJ1-2,13,TRBV5-4,NA,CASSADGGYGYTF,TGTGCCAGCAGCGCGGACGGGGGCTATGGCTACACCTTC
NA,TRBJ2-5,14,TRBV7-9,NA,CASSKTRQQETQYF,TGTGCCAGCAGCAAAACCCGACAGCAAGAGACCCAGTACTTC
NA,TRBJ1-5,14,TRBV19,TRBD1,CASSLRDSNQPQHF,TGTGCCAGTAGCCTTAGGGACAGTAATCAGCCCCAGCATTTT
NA,TRBJ1-2,12,TRBV29-1,NA,CSVAEWDYGYTF,TGCAGCGTTGCGGAGTGGGACTATGGCTACACCTTC
NA,TRBJ2-7,16,TRBV7-8,NA,CASSLAYTGYSYEQYF,TGTGCCAGCAGCTTAGCGTATACCGGGTATAGCTACGAGCAGTACTTC
once,TRBJ2-1,15,TRBV5-1,NA,CASSLEAGEYNEQFF,TGCGCCAGCAGCTTGGAGGCAGGTGAATACAATGAGCAGTTCTTC
NA,TRBJ2-5,15,TRBV29-1,TRBD1,CSVDPDRGRQETQYF,TGCAGCGTTGACCCGGACAGGGGGCGGCAAGAGACCCAGTACTTC
NA,TRBJ2-1,16,TRBV11-3,NA,CASSSSLNRDMPPQFF,TGTGCCAGCAGCTCGAGCCTTAACAGGGATATGCCCCCGCAGTTCTTC
NA,TRBJ2-1,15,TRBV11-2,TRBD1,CASSLSRDRGDEQFF,TGTGCCAGCAGCTTATCCCGGGACAGGGGGGATGAGCAGTTCTTC
once,TRBJ1-2,14,TRBV2,NA,CASTGWKLTGGYTF,TGTGCCAGCACGGGTTGGAAACTTACCGGTGGCTACACCTTC
NA,TRBJ2-1,16,TRBV6-6,TRBD1,CASRSGTGGSYNEQFF,TGTGCCAGCAGATCCGGGACAGGGGGATCATACAATGAGCAGTTCTTC
NA,TRBJ2-1,14,TRBV19,TRBD1,CASKGQGGDNEQFF,TGTGCCAGTAAGGGACAGGGGGGAGACAATGAGCAGTTCTTC
once,TRBJ1-1,15,TRBV27,TRBD1,CASSAPGQGTTEAFF,TGTGCCAGCAGTGCCCCGGGACAGGGCACCACTGAAGCTTTCTTT
NA,TRBJ2-1,20,TRBV5-4,TRBD2,CASSWNSGTYPRSSYNEQFF,TGTGCCAGCAGCTGGAATAGCGGGACTTACCCCCGAAGCTCCTACAATGAGCAGTTCTTC
NA,TRBJ1-1,17,TRBV16,NA,CASSPTGVAVGNTEAFF,TGTGCCAGCAGCCCCACAGGTGTCGCGGTTGGTAACACTGAAGCTTTCTTT
few,TRBJ1-1,15,TRBV7-9,NA,CASIPNDRGRTEAFF,TGTGCCAGCATCCCTAACGATAGGGGTCGAACTGAAGCTTTCTTT
NA,TRBJ2-1,15,TRBV9,TRBD2,CASSETAGGAGEQFF,TGTGCCAGCAGCGAGACGGCGGGAGGGGCCGGGGAGCAGTTCTTC
NA,TRBJ1-2,15,TRBV4-1,TRBD1,CASSQAQGDLDGYTF,TGCGCCAGCAGCCAAGCACAGGGGGACCTCGATGGCTACACCTTC
NA,TRBJ2-2,15,TRBV7-9,TRBD2,CASSKSGSRTGELFF,TGTGCCAGCAGCAAGAGCGGGAGCAGGACCGGGGAGCTGTTTTTT
NA,TRBJ1-4,14,TRBV7-9,TRBD1,CSSSLGQGGEKLFF,TGTTCCAGCAGCCTAGGACAGGGAGGCGAAAAACTGTTTTTT
NA,TRBJ2-5,16,TRBV5-1,TRBD2,CASSSGTSGGQETQYF,TGCGCCAGCAGCTCCGGGACTAGCGGAGGGCAAGAGACCCAGTACTTC
NA,TRBJ2-4,19,TRBV19,TRBD2,CASSIFGTSGSRAKNIQYF,TGTGCCAGTAGTATATTTGGGACTAGCGGGAGTAGGGCCAAAAACATTCAGTACTTC
NA,TRBJ1-1,14,TRBV6-5,NA,CASSHRALNTEAFF,TGTGCCAGCAGCCACAGGGCTCTGAACACTGAAGCTTTCTTT
NA,TRBJ1-6,15,TRBV11-3,NA,CASSLGPEYNSPLHF,TGTGCCAGCAGCTTAGGTCCCGAGTATAATTCACCCCTCCACTTT
NA,TRBJ1-2,15,TRBV29-1,NA,CSVEDPSQGSYGYTF,TGCAGCGTTGAAGATCCGAGCCAGGGGAGTTATGGCTACACCTTC
NA,TRBJ1-4,14,TRBV7-9,NA,CASSLIGFNEKLFF,TGTGCCAGCAGCCTTATCGGGTTTAATGAAAAACTGTTTTTT
few,TRBJ1-5,12,TRBV7-9,NA,CASSNRSQPQHF,TGTGCCAGCAGCAACAGGAGCCAGCCCCAGCATTTT
NA,TRBJ1-2,15,TRBV7-2,NA,CASSLDPGSRARRTF,TGTGCCAGCAGCTTAGATCCGGGATCGAGGGCAAGGCGCACCTTC
NA,TRBJ1-2,15,TRBV5-6,NA,CASSLGGQFSYGYTF,TGTGCCAGCAGCTTGGGTGGACAGTTCTCCTATGGCTACACCTTC
NA,TRBJ2-1,18,TRBV9,TRBD2,CASSHLLHPSGLHNEQFF,TGTGCCAGCAGCCATCTGCTCCACCCTAGCGGGCTTCACAATGAGCAGTTCTTC
NA,TRBJ2-1,15,TRBV9,TRBD2,CASSVTSGSYNEQFF,TGTGCCAGCAGCGTCACTAGCGGGAGTTACAATGAGCAGTTCTTC
NA,TRBJ2-5,11,TRBV30,NA,CAWSSIETQYF,TGTGCCTGGAGTTCAATAGAGACCCAGTACTTC
NA,TRBJ2-5,15,TRBV5-1,TRBD1,CASSLRGDREETQYF,TGCGCCAGCAGCCTCCGGGGAGACAGGGAAGAGACCCAGTACTTC
NA,TRBJ2-4,16,TRBV4-2,TRBD1,CASSRPWGGQGNIQYF,TGTGCCAGCAGCCGACCTTGGGGGGGACAGGGCAACATTCAGTACTTC
NA,TRBJ2-1,16,TRBV11-2,TRBD2,CASSFLTSGTYNEQFF,TGTGCCAGCAGCTTCCTGACTAGCGGGACGTACAATGAGCAGTTCTTC
NA,TRBJ2-3,16,TRBV2,TRBD2,CASRGKSAGAGDTQYF,TGTGCCAGCAGGGGGAAGTCAGCGGGGGCGGGAGATACGCAGTATTTT
NA,TRBJ2-3,15,TRBV7-9,TRBD2,CASSLSRLAPDTQYF,TGTGCCAGCAGCTTATCCAGACTAGCACCCGATACGCAGTATTTT
NA,TRBJ1-2,14,TRBV28,NA,CASSLMARLTGYTF,TGTGCCAGCAGTTTGATGGCCAGGTTAACTGGCTACACCTTC
NA,TRBJ2-2,15,TRBV28,NA,CASSTASANTGELFF,TGTGCCAGCAGTACGGCTAGCGCGAACACCGGGGAGCTGTTTTTT